The rows below give T cell receptor beta chains drawn from one sample of a study of neoadjuvant anti-PD-1 for oral cavity cancer. Data came from immunoSEQ multiplex PCR; TCRdb stores just in-frame clones and leaves some out. Counted here are 14,000 to 15,000 clones, less than 85% occurring once; the ten biggest clones make up less than 3%. Sequenced here: PBMCs, sampled before nivolumab (anti-PD-1) treatment. These receptor sequences come from a person between 40 and 79 years old with oral cavity squamous cell carcinoma. The CDR3 runs from the conserved cysteine through the conserved F or W. A D gene is named only where the DNA matches it firmly. The size field is filled for only some rows; it gives once, few, many or a size class.

- TRBJ2-1 16 TRBD1 TRBV5-1 CASSRPGQGAYNEQFF TGCGCCAGCAGTAGACCGGGACAGGGGGCTTACAATGAGCAGTTCTTC
- TRBJ2-5 16 TRBD2 TRBV5-4 CASSLVLAGGQETQYF TGTGCCAGCAGCTTGGTCCTCGCCGGGGGGCAAGAGACCCAGTACTTC
- TRBJ1-3 16 - TRBV6-1 CASSGFQGKSGNTIYF TGTGCCAGCAGTGGCTTTCAGGGGAAGAGTGGAAACACCATATATTTT
- TRBJ2-1 15 - TRBV12-5 CASGLEAGRANEQFF TGTGCTAGTGGTTTGGAGGCAGGAAGAGCTAATGAGCAGTTCTTC
few TRBJ1-1 12 - TRBV30 CAWEDVWDEAFF TGTGCCTGGGAAGATGTGTGGGATGAAGCTTTCTTT
- TRBJ1-1 12 - TRBV29-1 CSASNMNTEAFF TGCAGCGCAAGTAACATGAACACTGAAGCTTTCTTT
once TRBJ2-5 15 - TRBV7-9 CASSFNSGMRETQYF TGTGCCAGCAGCTTCAATTCAGGGATGAGGGAGACCCAGTACTTC
- TRBJ2-1 15 TRBD2 TRBV5-4 CASSPGLAGFYEQFF TGTGCCAGCAGCCCGGGGCTAGCGGGGTTCTATGAGCAGTTCTTC
- TRBJ2-7 13 - TRBV5-6 CASNLATGYEQYF TGTGCCAGCAACCTGGCGACAGGCTACGAGCAGTACTTC
few TRBJ2-7 15 TRBD1 TRBV5-1 CASSGGQGSSYEQYF TGCGCCAGCAGCGGCGGACAGGGCTCCTCCTACGAGCAGTACTTC
- TRBJ2-2 17 TRBD2 TRBV2 CASTRGGRAKNTGELFF TGTGCCAGCACCCGGGGGGGCAGGGCGAAGAACACCGGGGAGCTGTTTTTT
- TRBJ1-6 15 - TRBV6-5 CASSYSWVHNSPLHF TGTGCCAGCAGTTACTCCTGGGTCCATAATTCACCCCTCCACTTT
- TRBJ2-7 13 TRBD1 TRBV2 CARRRQGADEQYF TGTGCCAGGAGACGACAGGGGGCGGATGAGCAGTACTTC
- TRBJ1-5 14 TRBD1 TRBV7-9 CASSLEGGSQPQHF TGTGCCAGCAGCTTAGAAGGGGGCAGCCAGCCCCAGCATTTT
- TRBJ2-1 17 TRBD2 TRBV5-1 CASSLRSLRDYSNEQFF TGCGCCAGCAGCTTAAGATCGCTCCGGGACTACAGCAATGAGCAGTTCTTC
few TRBJ1-1 14 TRBD1 TRBV11-2 CASSYEDRGRGAFF TGTGCCAGCAGCTACGAGGACAGGGGGCGCGGAGCTTTCTTT
few TRBJ2-2 13 - TRBV7-3 CASGEGAVGELFF TGTGCCAGCGGTGAGGGCGCGGTCGGGGAGCTGTTTTTT
few TRBJ2-5 15 TRBD1 TRBV27 CASSSDRETIKTQYF TGTGCCAGCAGTTCGGACAGGGAAACGATAAAGACCCAGTACTTC
- TRBJ2-7 15 TRBD2 TRBV9 CASSVGGTTLDEQYF TGTGCCAGCAGCGTGGGAGGGACCACCTTGGACGAGCAGTACTTC